Sequencing of this T cell receptor beta chain was carried out in a study of neurological immune-mediated disorders. Study-level findings and limits: HTLV-1-associated myelopathy showed the most TCR clonal expansion; multiple sclerosis the least, below healthy controls. Subjects shared no identical expanded-clone CDR3 amino acid sequences, suggesting private TCR-beta repertoires in all groups.

Trimming stripped 3 bases from V and 2 bases from J, with 10 bases between. CDR1 is ENHRY, CDR2 SYGVKD, per germline. The CDR3 is made up of 14 amino acids. At least ten counts were recorded for this clonotype. The antigen is undetermined. TCRdb fed the 5' RACE reads into MiXCR, producing one record per CDR3 protein. Of 64,000 or so distinct CDR3 sequences listed, more than 8.5% were seen once; the top ten hold approximately 10%. Time point specified: longitudinal time-point 1 (baseline). The specimen sequenced was PBMCs. V gene TRBV10-3 combines with J gene TRBJ2-5; D is perhaps TRBD2 (6 bases). The receptor comes from a man younger than 45 in good health. The CDR3 DNA sequence: TGTGCCATCAGTGATGGGCTAGCGCAAGAGACCCAGTACTTC. Its translation is CAISDGLAQETQYF.